The 23 T cell receptor beta chains listed next were all sequenced from one sample in a study of T-cell reconstitution after alpha-beta-depleted transplantation in children. As it was prepared, the TCRbeta library received unique molecular identifiers. From the PCR reads, TCRdb called clonotypes with MiXCR, one entry per CDR3 protein. The sample consists of approximately 430,000 distinct CDR3 sequences, roughly 17% of them appearing once. The source was PBMCs, mostly from graft donor cells, collected 360 days after TCRalphabeta/CD19-depleted stem cell transplant. Every receptor here comes from a boy under two years old who had a stem cell transplant for Wiskott-Aldrich syndrome, so the T cells may come from the graft donor.

This clonotype has just a few counts. This rearrangement joins TRBV5-1 to TRBJ2-7, with 9 bases fitting TRBD1. The CDR3 spans 15 residues. Per germline, CDR1 SGHRS and CDR2 YFSETQ. The V and J ends lost 4 bases and 5 bases, in that order; junction bases with no gene match: 10. CDR3 nucleotides: TGCGCCAGCAGCCACCGACAGGGGGACTTCCACGAGCAGTACTTC. Protein product: CASSHRQGDFHEQYF.

There are a few counts of this clonotype. The chain uses TRBV6-2 or TRBV6-3 and TRBJ2-1; D assignment may be TRBD1 or TRBD2 (5 bases each). The length of the CDR3 is 18 residues. CDR1 is MNHEY, CDR2 SVGEGT, per germline. V was cut by 8 bases and J by 0 bases, with 23 bases left in between. CDR3 amino acids: CASSTSRVRGGSYNEQFF. CDR3 in DNA: TGTGCCAGCTCCACTTCTAGGGTGCGTGGGGGCTCCTACAATGAGCAGTTCTTC.

This clonotype appeared a few times. This chain uses TRBV6-2 or TRBV6-3 with TRBJ2-7; D tentatively fits TRBD1 or TRBD2 (5 bases each). Trimming left V 2 bases short and J 6 bases short, with 8 bases between. CDR3 length: 12 residues. Germline V gene data show CDR1 as MNHEY and CDR2 as SVGEGT. Here the CDR3 DNA reads TGTGCCAGCAGTTACGAGGGGATCGAGCAGTACTTC. This codes for CASSYEGIEQYF.

The V and J genes are TRBV12-3 or TRBV12-4 and TRBJ2-7; 7 nucleotides agree with TRBD1. Unmatched junction bases numbered 9, after V lost 4 bases and J lost 3 bases. CDR3 size: 15 residues. The CDR3 spells CASSSTGVSYYEQYF. The CDR3 DNA reads TGTGCCAGCAGTTCCACAGGGGTGAGTTACTACGAGCAGTACTTC.

This clonotype was detected a few times. The chain joins TRBV12-3 or TRBV12-4 to TRBJ1-2; the D is unclear. The CDR3 sequence is 12 residues long. V dropped 4 bases and J dropped 8 bases, with 11 bases sitting between them. The DNA for the CDR3 is TGTGCCAGCAGTTACAGTGCCGGGGGCTACACCTTC. As protein: CASSYSAGGYTF.

The chain joins TRBV4-3 to TRBJ2-3, with D hard to call. With 0 bases removed from V and 0 bases from J, the gap between germline ends came to 7 bases. The CDR3 is 15 amino acids. The germline CDR1 and CDR2 sequences are LGHNA and YSLEER. CDR3 amino acids: CASSQDPASTDTQYF. For the CDR3, the DNA is TGCGCCAGCAGCCAAGACCCTGCTAGCACAGATACGCAGTATTTT.

The genes are TRBV6-1 and TRBJ2-7; 7 bases align to TRBD2. Germline V gives CDR1 MNHNS, CDR2 SASEGT. V lost 6 bases and J lost 0; bases outside the gene matches: 5. The CDR3 totals 14 residues. The DNA of the CDR3 is TGTGCCAGCAGACTGGGGGGGAGCTCCTACGAGCAGTACTTC. This sequence encodes CASRLGGSSYEQYF.

The chain uses TRBV5-6 and TRBJ2-2; D remains unclear. The CDR3 is 14 residues long. With 0 bases removed from V and 6 bases from J, the gap between germline ends came to 9 bases. Germline CDR1 SGHDT, CDR2 YYEEEE. CDR3 loop: CASSLGRYPGELFF. DNA of the CDR3: TGTGCCAGCAGCTTGGGTCGTTATCCCGGGGAGCTGTTTTTT.

The chain has TRBV5-1 and TRBJ2-1, with D possibly being TRBD1 or TRBD2 (5 bases each). The length of the CDR3 is 14 residues. Germline values: CDR1 SGHRS, CDR2 YFSETQ. Deletions cut 4 bases from V and 6 bases from J, with 14 bases between. CDR3 in DNA: TGCGCCAGCAGCAAGCCCCTGGGGGTCAATGAGCAGTTCTTC. It translates to CASSKPLGVNEQFF.

The rearrangement uses TRBV14 and TRBJ2-1; 10 positions agree with TRBD2. CDR1 and CDR2 from the germline V gene are SGHDN and FVKESK. V dropped 5 bases and J dropped 7; count of bases not matched to a gene: 20. The CDR3 consists of 19 residues. The CDR3 spells CASSSKRLRASGRRNEQFF. The CDR3, as DNA: TGTGCCAGCAGCAGCAAGCGTCTCCGCGCTAGCGGGAGACGGAATGAGCAGTTCTTC.

The table lists this clonotype with a few counts. The CDR3 nucleotides read TGTGCCACCAGTGATTTGAAGGCCGGGACTAGCGTAATTCGGGGGGAGCTGTTTTTT. This gives the protein CATSDLKAGTSVIRGELFF. The chain combines TRBV24-1 with TRBJ2-2; 10 nucleotides agree with TRBD2. V was clipped by 0 bases and J by 8 bases; unmatched bases: 14. The CDR3 totals 19 residues. Per the germline V gene, CDR1 is KGHDR and CDR2 is SFDVKD.

The gene calls are TRBV7-2 and TRBJ2-3, with 8 bases fitting TRBD2. Trimming at V came to 5 bases and at J to 4 bases, leaving 11 bases not matched to a gene. Germline V gene lookup returns CDR1 SGHTA and CDR2 FQGNSA. The CDR3 covers 16 residues. The CDR3 reads CASSARGLVIADTQYF. Written as DNA, the CDR3 is TGTGCCAGCAGCGCCAGGGGACTAGTTATCGCAGATACGCAGTATTTT.

The V gene is TRBV6-5, the J gene TRBJ2-7, with 9 bases identical to TRBD1. The CDR3 runs to 15 residues. The V and J ends lost 5 bases and 4 bases, in that order; junction bases with no gene match: 9. Germline V lookup: CDR1 MNHEY, CDR2 SVGAGI. CDR3 coding DNA: TGTGCCAGCAGTCACCAGGGACAGGGAACATACGAGCAGTACTTC. Encoded protein: CASSHQGQGTYEQYF.

V usage is TRBV7-2 and J usage is TRBJ2-1; TRBD2 matches at 9 bases. Germline CDR1 reads SGHTA; CDR2 reads FQGNSA. Trimming at V came to 4 bases and at J to 8 bases, leaving 9 bases not matched to a gene. The length of the CDR3 is 15 residues. The CDR3 loop reads CASSSQLAGWHEQFF. The CDR3 bases are TGTGCCAGCAGCTCACAACTAGCGGGTTGGCATGAGCAGTTCTTC.

This clonotype was counted between two and nine times. This chain uses TRBV12-3 or TRBV12-4 with TRBJ2-1; 7 bases fit TRBD2. V shed 3 bases and J 6 bases; nucleotides not matched to a gene: 8. The CDR3 has 15 residues. CDR3 in amino acids: CASSLVAGVLNEQFF. For the CDR3, the DNA is TGTGCCAGCAGTTTGGTGGCGGGAGTACTCAATGAGCAGTTCTTC.

The V gene is TRBV3-1, the J gene TRBJ2-7; TRBD1 matches at 7 bases. With V trimmed by 4 bases and J by 6 bases, 9 bases remained unmatched. This CDR3 region has 14 residues. Germline CDR1 is LGHDT and CDR2 is YNNKEL (reference sequence). The CDR3 bases are TGTGCCAGCAGCCTACGGCCAAACAGGGGCGAGCAGTACTTC. This gives the protein CASSLRPNRGEQYF.

This clonotype was observed at least ten times. The chain has TRBV7-2 and TRBJ2-2, with D perhaps TRBD1 (5 bases). Deletions cut 2 bases from V and 7 bases from J, with 11 bases between. The CDR3 extends over 14 amino acids. The germline V gene has CDR1 SGHTA and CDR2 FQGNSA. The CDR3 sequence is CASSLRGPFGELFF. In DNA form, the CDR3 reads TGTGCCAGCAGCTTAAGGGGCCCCTTCGGGGAGCTGTTTTTT.

The chain has TRBV10-3 and TRBJ2-3; no reliable D call. V lost 5 bases to trimming and J lost 0 bases, with 9 bases between them. Germline lookup yields CDR1 ENHRY and CDR2 SYGVKD. This CDR3 is built from 14 residues. The CDR3 DNA reads as TGTGCCATCAGTCAGGTCCCTAGCACAGATACGCAGTATTTT. Protein: CAISQVPSTDTQYF.

This clonotype came up many times. V gene TRBV2 combines with J gene TRBJ1-5; D gene ambiguous. V shed 6 bases and J shed 6 bases, with 6 bases lying between them. Germline CDR1 reads SNHLY; CDR2 reads FYNNEI. CDR3 length equals 11 residues. The CDR3 region is CASSVGQPQHF. In DNA, the CDR3 is TGTGCCAGCAGCGTAGGTCAGCCCCAGCATTTT.

This clonotype was counted a few times. This chain joins TRBV20-1 and TRBJ2-7; TRBD1 aligns across 7 bases. Germline CDR1 and CDR2: DFQATT and SNEGSKA (reference sequence). The CDR3 extends over 13 amino acids. J gave up 0 bases and V 8 bases, and 7 bases lay outside the gene matches. The CDR3 nucleotides read TGCAGTCTCCCCGGGACAGCCTCCTACGAGCAGTACTTC. It yields the protein CSLPGTASYEQYF.

This chain connects TRBV5-6 to TRBJ2-1; D possibly corresponds to TRBD2 (6 bases). This CDR3 is built from 16 residues. With 1 base removed from V and 4 bases from J, the gap between germline ends came to 15 bases. Per germline, CDR1 SGHDT and CDR2 YYEEEE. CDR3 coding DNA: TGTGCCAGCAGCTTGCCGAGGGACTGGCATTACAATGAGCAGTTCTTC. Protein: CASSLPRDWHYNEQFF.

The CDR3 bases are TGTGCCACCAGTGATTTGCCCGGACAGGGGACAGATACGCAGTATTTT. It yields the protein CATSDLPGQGTDTQYF. V gene TRBV24-1 combines with J gene TRBJ2-3, with TRBD1 identical over 9 bases. Trimming at V came to 0 bases and at J to 3 bases, leaving 3 bases not matched to a gene. CDR3 length equals 16 residues. CDR1 KGHDR and CDR2 SFDVKD come from the germline V gene.

This clonotype appeared many times. The chain couples TRBV24-1 to TRBJ1-1; TRBD1 matches 7 bases. The V gene end was trimmed by 5 bases and the J gene end by 0 bases; junction bases not matched to a gene: 5. CDR1 and CDR2 (germline): KGHDR, SFDVKD. The CDR3 consists of 15 residues. Here the CDR3 DNA reads TGTGCCACCAGTGGGCCCGGGACAGTGAACACTGAAGCTTTCTTT. As protein: CATSGPGTVNTEAFF.